Here is one T cell receptor (beta chain) with its context. What it binds is unknown. This entry comes from a study of cytomegalovirus exposure and HLA in healthy donors. Study details: The Caucasian-associated ancestry cluster held roughly 84% of 300 to 450 genotyped donors. The study, taken as a whole, reports: Among the most significant clusters, several appeared linked to common viral pathogens in a later analysis. The study put some 150 TCR beta chains on its list as cytomegalovirus-associated.

Primers included in the PCR were 60 Vbeta and 13 Jbeta primers. As originally analysed: A later analysis counted approximately 80 million unique TCR beta chains, around 11 million shared. Libraries were prepared by immunoSEQ multiplex PCR; TCRdb keeps only in-frame clonotypes and omits some of them. V, J and clone size are those of that table, while D and trimming were read from the DNA. The sample has over 75,000 clones; 70% to 85% are singletons. This clonotype was sampled from a woman between 45 and 60 years old in good health and CMV-seronegative. Sequencing used PBMCs.

The CDR3 DNA reads TGTGCCAGCAGTCGTTCTTGGGAGGCTAATGAAAAACTGTTTTTT. Residues: CASSRSWEANEKLFF. The chain recombines TRBV27 with TRBJ1-4, with D hard to call. This CDR3 is 15 amino acids long. V lost 5 bases and J 3 bases, leaving 13 bases between the germline ends. Per the germline V gene, CDR1 is MNHEY and CDR2 is SMNVEV (reference sequence).